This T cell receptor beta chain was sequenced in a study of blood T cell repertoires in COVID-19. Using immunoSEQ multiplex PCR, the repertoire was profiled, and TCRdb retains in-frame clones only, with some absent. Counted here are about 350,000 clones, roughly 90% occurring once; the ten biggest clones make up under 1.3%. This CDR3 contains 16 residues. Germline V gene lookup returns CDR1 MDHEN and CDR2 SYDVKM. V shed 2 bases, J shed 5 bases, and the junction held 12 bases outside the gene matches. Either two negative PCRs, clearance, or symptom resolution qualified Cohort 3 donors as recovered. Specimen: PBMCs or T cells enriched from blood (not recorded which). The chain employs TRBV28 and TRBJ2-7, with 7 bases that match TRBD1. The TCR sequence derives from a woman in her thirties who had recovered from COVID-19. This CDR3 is CASSLGGGQGVHEQYF. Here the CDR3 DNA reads TGTGCCAGCAGTTTAGGCGGAGGCCAGGGGGTCCACGAGCAGTACTTC.